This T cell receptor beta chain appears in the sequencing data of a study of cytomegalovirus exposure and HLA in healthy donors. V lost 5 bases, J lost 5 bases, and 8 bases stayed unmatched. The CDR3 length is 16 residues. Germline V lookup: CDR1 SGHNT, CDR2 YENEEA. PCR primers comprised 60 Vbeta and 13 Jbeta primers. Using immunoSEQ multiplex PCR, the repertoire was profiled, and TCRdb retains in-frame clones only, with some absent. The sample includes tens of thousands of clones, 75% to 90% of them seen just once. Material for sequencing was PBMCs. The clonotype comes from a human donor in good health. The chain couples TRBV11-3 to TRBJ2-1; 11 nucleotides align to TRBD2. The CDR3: CASSTRTSGRHNEQFF. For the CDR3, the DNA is TGTGCCAGCAGCACCCGGACTAGCGGGCGCCACAATGAGCAGTTCTTC.